This T cell receptor beta chain was captured in a study of regulatory T cells in long-lasting Graves disease. This sample's time point: newly diagnosed GD, antithyroid drugs for less than 3 months. From PBMCs, RNA was extracted and then used to make the TCR library. Arm-PCR of CDR3 regions and iRepertoire HTBI primers were the basis on which TCR beta libraries were built. One entry per CDR3 protein, called by TCRdb with MiXCR from the multiplex PCR reads. Among 410,000 or so distinct CDR3 sequences listed, 15% were seen once. CDR3 length: 13 residues. Germline V gene sequence: CDR1 SEHNR, CDR2 FQNEAQ (reference sequence). Trimming left V 5 bases short and J 2 bases short, with 6 bases between. These sequences were also reported in another study, on T cells in Graves' hyperthyroidism and ophthalmopathy.

The receptor was derived from a woman aged 25 to 45 with Graves disease. This chain links TRBV7-9 with TRBJ2-2; D not resolved. The sample was peripheral blood mononuclear cells (PBMCs), taken at new diagnosis, from a patient treated with antithyroid drugs. CDR3 DNA: TGTGCCAGCAGCGCAACTAACACCGGGGAGCTGTTTTTT. This codes for CASSATNTGELFF.